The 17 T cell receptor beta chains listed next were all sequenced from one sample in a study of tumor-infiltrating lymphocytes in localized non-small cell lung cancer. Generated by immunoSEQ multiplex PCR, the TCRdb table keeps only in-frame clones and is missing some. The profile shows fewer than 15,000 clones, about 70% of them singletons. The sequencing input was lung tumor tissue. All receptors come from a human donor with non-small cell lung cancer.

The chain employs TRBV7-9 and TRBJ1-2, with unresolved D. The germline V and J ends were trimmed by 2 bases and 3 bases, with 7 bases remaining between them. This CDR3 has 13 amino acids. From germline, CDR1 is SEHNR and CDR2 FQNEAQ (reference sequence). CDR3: CASSLNSYYGYTF. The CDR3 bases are TGTGCCAGCAGCTTAAATAGCTACTATGGCTACACCTTC.

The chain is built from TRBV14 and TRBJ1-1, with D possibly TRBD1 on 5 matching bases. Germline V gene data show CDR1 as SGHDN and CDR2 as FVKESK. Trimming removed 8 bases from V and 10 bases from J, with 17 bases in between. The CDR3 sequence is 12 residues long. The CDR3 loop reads CASGAGARRAFF. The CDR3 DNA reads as TGTGCCAGCGGAGCCGGGGCCAGAAGAGCTTTCTTT.

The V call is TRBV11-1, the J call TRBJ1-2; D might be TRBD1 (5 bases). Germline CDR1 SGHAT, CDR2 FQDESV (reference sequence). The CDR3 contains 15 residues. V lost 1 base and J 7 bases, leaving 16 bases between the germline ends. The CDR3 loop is CASSLVSSGSGGYTF. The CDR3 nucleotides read TGTGCCAGCAGCTTAGTGTCTTCAGGGTCGGGTGGCTACACCTTC.

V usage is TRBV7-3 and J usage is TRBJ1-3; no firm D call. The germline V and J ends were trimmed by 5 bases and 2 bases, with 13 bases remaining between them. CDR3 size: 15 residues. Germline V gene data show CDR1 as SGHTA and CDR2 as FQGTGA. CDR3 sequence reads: CASSPWAGAGNTIYF. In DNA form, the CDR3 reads TGTGCCAGCAGCCCCTGGGCTGGGGCTGGAAACACCATATATTTT.

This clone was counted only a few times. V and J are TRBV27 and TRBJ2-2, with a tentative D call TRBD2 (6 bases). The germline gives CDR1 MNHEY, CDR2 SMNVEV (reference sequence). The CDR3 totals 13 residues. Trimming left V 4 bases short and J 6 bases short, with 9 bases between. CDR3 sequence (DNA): TGTGCCAGCAGTTGGGACTCCGCCGGGGAGCTGTTTTTT. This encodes CASSWDSAGELFF.

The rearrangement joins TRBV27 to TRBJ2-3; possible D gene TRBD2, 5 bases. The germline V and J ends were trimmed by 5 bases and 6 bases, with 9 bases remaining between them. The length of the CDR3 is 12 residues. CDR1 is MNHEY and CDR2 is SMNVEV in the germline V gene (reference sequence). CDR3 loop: CASSTTGDTQYF. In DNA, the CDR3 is TGTGCCAGCAGTACTACGGGGGATACGCAGTATTTT.

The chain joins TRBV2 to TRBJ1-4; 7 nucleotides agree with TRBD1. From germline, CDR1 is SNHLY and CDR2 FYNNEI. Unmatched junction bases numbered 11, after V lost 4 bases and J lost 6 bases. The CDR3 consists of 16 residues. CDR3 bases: TGTGCCAGCAGTGCCCCGCGACAGGGATGGGATGAAAAACTGTTTTTT. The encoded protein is CASSAPRQGWDEKLFF.

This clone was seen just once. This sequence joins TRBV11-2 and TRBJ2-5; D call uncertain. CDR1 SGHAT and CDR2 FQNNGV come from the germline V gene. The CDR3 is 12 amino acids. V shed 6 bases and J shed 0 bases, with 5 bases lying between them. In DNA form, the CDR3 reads TGTGCCAGCAGTCTATACCAAGAGACCCAGTACTTC. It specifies CASSLYQETQYF.

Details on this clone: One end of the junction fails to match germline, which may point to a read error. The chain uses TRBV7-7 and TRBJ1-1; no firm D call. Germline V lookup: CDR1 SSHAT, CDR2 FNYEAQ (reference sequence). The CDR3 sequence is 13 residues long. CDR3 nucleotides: TGTGCTAGCAGCTTAGTAGAGGGCCTTGAAGCTTTCTTT. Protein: CASSLVEGLEAFF.

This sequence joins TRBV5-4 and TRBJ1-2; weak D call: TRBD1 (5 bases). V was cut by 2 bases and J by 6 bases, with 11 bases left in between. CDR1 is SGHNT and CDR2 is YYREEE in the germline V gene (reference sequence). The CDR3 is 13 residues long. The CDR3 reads CASSFPGFDGYTF. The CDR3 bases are TGTGCCAGCAGCTTCCCAGGGTTTGATGGCTACACCTTC.

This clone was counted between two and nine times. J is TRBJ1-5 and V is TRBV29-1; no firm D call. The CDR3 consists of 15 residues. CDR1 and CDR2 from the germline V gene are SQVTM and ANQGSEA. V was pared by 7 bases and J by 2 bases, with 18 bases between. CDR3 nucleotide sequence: TGCAGCGCCGCGGACGGCCTTTTGGGCAATCAGCCCCAGCATTTT. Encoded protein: CSAADGLLGNQPQHF.

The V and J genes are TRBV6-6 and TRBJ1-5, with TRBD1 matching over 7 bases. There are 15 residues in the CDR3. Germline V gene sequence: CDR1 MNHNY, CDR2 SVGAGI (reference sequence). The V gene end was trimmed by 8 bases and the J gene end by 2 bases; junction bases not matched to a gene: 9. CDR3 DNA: TGTGCCAGCGGGATGGCAGGGGGTGGCAATCAGCCCCAGCATTTT. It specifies CASGMAGGGNQPQHF.

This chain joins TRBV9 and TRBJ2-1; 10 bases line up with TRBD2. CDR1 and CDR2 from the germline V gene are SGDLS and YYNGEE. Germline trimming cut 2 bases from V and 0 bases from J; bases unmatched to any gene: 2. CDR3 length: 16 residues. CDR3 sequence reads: CASSVGLAASYNEQFF. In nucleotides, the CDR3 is TGTGCCAGCAGCGTCGGACTAGCGGCCTCCTACAATGAGCAGTTCTTC.

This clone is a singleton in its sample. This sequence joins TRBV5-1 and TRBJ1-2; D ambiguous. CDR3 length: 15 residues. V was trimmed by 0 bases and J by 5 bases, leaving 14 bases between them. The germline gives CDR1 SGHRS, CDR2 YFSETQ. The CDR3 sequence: CASSLAGLWAYGYTF. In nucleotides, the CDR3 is TGCGCCAGCAGCTTGGCCGGGTTATGGGCTTATGGCTACACCTTC.

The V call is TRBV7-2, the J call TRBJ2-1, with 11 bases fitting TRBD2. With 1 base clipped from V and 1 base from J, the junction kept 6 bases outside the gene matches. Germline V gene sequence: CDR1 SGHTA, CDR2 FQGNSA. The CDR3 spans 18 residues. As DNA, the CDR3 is TGTGCCAGCAGCTTAGTCGGACTAGCGGGTATTTCCTACAATGAGCAGTTCTTC. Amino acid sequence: CASSLVGLAGISYNEQFF. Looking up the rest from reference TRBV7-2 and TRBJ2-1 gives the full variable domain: GAGVSQSPSNKVTEKGKDVELRCDPISGHTALYWYRQSLGQGLEFLIYFQGNSAPDKSGLPSDRFSAERTGGSVSTLTIQRTQQEDSAVYLCASSLVGLAGISYNEQFFGPGTRLTVL.

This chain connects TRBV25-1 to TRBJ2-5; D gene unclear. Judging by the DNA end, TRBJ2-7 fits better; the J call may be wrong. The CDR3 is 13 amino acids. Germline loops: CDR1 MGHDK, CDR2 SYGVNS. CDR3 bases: TGTGCCAGCAGTGCCAACGACCGTTACGAGCAGTACTTC. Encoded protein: CASSANDRYEQYF.

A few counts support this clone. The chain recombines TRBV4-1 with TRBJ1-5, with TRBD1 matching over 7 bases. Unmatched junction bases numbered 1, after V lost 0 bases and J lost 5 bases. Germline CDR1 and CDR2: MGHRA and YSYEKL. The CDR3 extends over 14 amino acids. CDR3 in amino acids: CASSQDRGYQPQHF. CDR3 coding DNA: TGCGCCAGCAGCCAAGACAGGGGGTATCAGCCCCAGCATTTT.